This entry lists 5 T cell receptor beta chains sequenced from one sample in a study of OX40 agonist ivuxolimab in advanced cancers. Receptors were amplified or captured by the immunoSEQ multiplex PCR assay. Not all clones reach the TCRdb copy of this immuneACCESS table, which keeps in-frame sequences only. Checked studies attribute under half of the gap to unresolved V genes and leave the rest unexplained. Counted in this sample were 65,000 to 80,000 clones; 93% of them appeared once. Clones ranked in the top ten supply under 8% of the sample. The sequences come from CD4+ or CD8+ T cells sorted from blood, collected in a trial of the OX40 agonist ivuxolimab. The receptors were gathered from an adult with an advanced solid tumor such as melanoma, head and neck, liver or kidney cancer.

This chain joins TRBV4-1 and TRBJ2-1, with 10 bases aligning to TRBD2. The CDR3 runs to 15 residues. Germline trimming cut 1 base from V and 7 bases from J; bases unmatched to any gene: 4. Germline V CDR1 and CDR2: MGHRA, YSYEKL. CDR3 region: CASSQVLTSGNEQFF. In nucleotides, the CDR3 is TGCGCCAGCAGCCAAGTCCTGACTAGCGGGAATGAGCAGTTCTTC.

The chain recombines TRBV27 with TRBJ1-5; D is ambiguous. The CDR3 has 14 amino acids. V was clipped by 5 bases and J by 5 bases, with 13 bases between them. Germline V CDR1 and CDR2: MNHEY, SMNVEV (reference sequence). CDR3 loop: CASSPLGLHQPQHF. The CDR3 DNA follows: TGTGCCAGCAGTCCCCTGGGTCTGCATCAGCCCCAGCATTTT.

The gene calls are TRBV5-6 and TRBJ1-5; 8 positions match TRBD1. Trimming took 2 bases from V and 5 from J; bases not matched to a gene: 3. Germline CDR1 and CDR2: SGHDT and YYEEEE. This CDR3 spans 14 amino acids. CDR3 DNA sequence: TGTGCCAGCAGCTTCGGGACAGGTTATCAGCCCCAGCATTTT. This translates into CASSFGTGYQPQHF.

This clone was observed a few times. V usage is TRBV10-2 and J usage is TRBJ2-7; 7 bases match TRBD1. Germline CDR1 reads WSHSY; CDR2 reads SAAADI. After removal of 3 bases from V and 4 bases from J, the junction contained 9 bases not matched to a gene. The CDR3 spans 15 residues. In DNA form, the CDR3 reads TGCGCCAGCAGTGATTTCGACAGGGCAGGTTACGAGCAGTACTTC. Protein product: CASSDFDRAGYEQYF.

This chain uses TRBV5-1 with TRBJ2-3, with 10 bases identical to TRBD1. This CDR3 spans 14 amino acids. Germline V gene lookup returns CDR1 SGHRS and CDR2 YFSETQ. V was clipped by 2 bases and J by 6 bases; unmatched bases: 3. CDR3 coding DNA: TGCGCCAGCAGCTTTAGACAGGGGGCGGATACGCAGTATTTT. It yields the protein CASSFRQGADTQYF.